This T cell receptor (beta chain) was sequenced in a study of regulatory T cells in long-lasting Graves disease. Whole-study findings and limits: Not thyroid tissue but only peripheral blood was studied.

This sample's time point: newly diagnosed GD, antithyroid drugs for less than 3 months. Preparation of the TCR library used RNA extracted from PBMCs. To note about this clonotype: Its antigen is unknown.

The CDR3 runs 12 residues. Germline assignment: CDR1 MDHEN and CDR2 SYDVKM. The V and J ends lost 5 bases and 10 bases, in that order; junction bases with no gene match: 4. iRepertoire HTBI primers and Arm-PCR of CDR3 regions built TCR beta libraries. MiXCR, run by TCRdb on the multiplex PCR reads, gives a single entry per CDR3 protein. This table has hundreds of thousands of distinct CDR3 sequences, approximately 15% appearing once. Another study also made use of these data, one on T cells in Graves' hyperthyroidism and ophthalmopathy.

The material was peripheral blood mononuclear cells (PBMCs), obtained at new diagnosis, from a patient treated with antithyroid drugs. The receptor was isolated from a woman younger than 45 with Graves disease. The J gene is TRBJ1-3, the V gene TRBV28, with 8 nucleotides matching TRBD1. The CDR3 is CASSTGDRTIYF. CDR3 DNA sequence: TGTGCCAGCAGTACCGGGGACAGGACCATATATTTT.